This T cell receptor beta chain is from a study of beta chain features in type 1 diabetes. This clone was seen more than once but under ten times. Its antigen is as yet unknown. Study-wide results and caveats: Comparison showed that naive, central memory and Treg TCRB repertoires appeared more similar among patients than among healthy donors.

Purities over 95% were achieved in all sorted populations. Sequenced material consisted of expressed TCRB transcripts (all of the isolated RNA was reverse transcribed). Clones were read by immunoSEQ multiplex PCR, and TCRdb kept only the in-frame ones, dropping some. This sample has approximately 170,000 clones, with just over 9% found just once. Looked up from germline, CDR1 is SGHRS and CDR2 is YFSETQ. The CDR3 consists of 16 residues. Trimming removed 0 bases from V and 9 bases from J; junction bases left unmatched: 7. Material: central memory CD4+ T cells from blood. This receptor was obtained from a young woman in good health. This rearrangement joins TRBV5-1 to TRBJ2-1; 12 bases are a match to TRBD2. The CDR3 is CASSLDLAGGISEQFF. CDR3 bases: TGCGCCAGCAGCTTGGATCTAGCGGGGGGGATCAGTGAGCAGTTCTTC.